Presented here are 25 T cell receptor beta chains from one specimen sequenced in a study of T-cell reconstitution after alpha-beta-depleted transplantation in children. Using unique molecular identifiers, the investigators prepared the TCRbeta library. TCRdb analysed the PCR reads with MiXCR anew, one entry per CDR3 protein. The sample comprises about 340,000 distinct CDR3 sequences, around 15% of which are singletons, and roughly 41% rests with the top ten. The sample consisted of PBMCs, mostly from graft donor cells, taken 360 days after TCRalphabeta/CD19-depleted stem cell transplant. The receptors were sampled from a male patient aged 2 to 10 who had a stem cell transplant for acute lymphoblastic leukemia, so the T cells may come from the graft donor.

This clonotype was picked up a small number of times. The chain recombines TRBV18 with TRBJ2-1; no clear D. Trimming stripped 3 bases from V and 5 bases from J, with 17 bases between. Germline loops: CDR1 KGHSH, CDR2 LQKENI. This CDR3 is built from 16 residues. CDR3 DNA: TGTGCCAGCTCACCTAATGTGAGACTTGCCGACAATGAGCAGTTCTTC. Translated, it gives CASSPNVRLADNEQFF.

This chain links TRBV7-9 with TRBJ2-7; D is uncertain. CDR1 is SEHNR, CDR2 FQNEAQ, per germline (reference sequence). Trimming shortened V by 5 bases and J by 2 bases, and 4 bases separated the two germline ends. There are 11 residues in the CDR3. The CDR3 region has the DNA TGTGCCAGCAGCGCCCCCTACGAGCAGTACTTC. It encodes CASSAPYEQYF.

Ten or more counts support this clonotype. The chain employs TRBV6-5 and TRBJ2-5, with TRBD2 as a possible D gene (6 bases). The CDR3 sequence is 15 residues long. The germline V gene has CDR1 MNHEY and CDR2 SVGAGI. V shed 2 bases and J shed 4 bases, with 14 bases lying between them. The CDR3 protein is CASSYGWGLGETQYF. CDR3 bases: TGTGCCAGCAGTTACGGGTGGGGACTTGGAGAGACCCAGTACTTC.

This clonotype was counted a few times. The chain links TRBV4-1 to TRBJ1-2, with D perhaps TRBD1 (5 bases). In germline, CDR1 is MGHRA, CDR2 YSYEKL. The CDR3 covers 17 residues. Between the trimmed V and J ends, which lost 5 bases and 2 bases, there was a span of 21 bases. CDR3 protein: CASSVGSGGTENYGYTF. The CDR3 bases are TGCGCCAGCAGCGTGGGGTCAGGTGGGACTGAGAACTATGGCTACACCTTC.

There are a few counts of this clonotype. V usage is TRBV29-1 and J usage is TRBJ2-3, with 7 bases identical to TRBD1. CDR1 SQVTM and CDR2 ANQGSEA come from the germline V gene. The CDR3 spans 17 residues. J gave up 4 bases and V 4 bases, and 17 bases lay outside the gene matches. This CDR3 reads CSVVGVVGQGVADTQYF. Written as DNA, the CDR3 is TGCAGCGTTGTTGGGGTTGTTGGGCAGGGGGTCGCAGATACGCAGTATTTT.

This chain connects TRBV10-1 to TRBJ2-1, with TRBD2 identical over 8 bases. Germline CDR1 WNHNN, CDR2 SYGVQD (reference sequence). V was pared by 3 bases and J by 3 bases, with 19 bases of the junction left unmatched. The CDR3 sequence is 20 residues long. The CDR3 nucleotides are TGCGCCAGCAGTGACCAATCCGGGACTAGAGAGGGGACCCACTACAATGAGCAGTTCTTC. Translated: CASSDQSGTREGTHYNEQFF.

This clonotype was picked up many times. The CDR3 bases are TGCGCCAGCAGCCAAGTAGTAGGCCAAGAGACCCAGTACTTC. Its translation is CASSQVVGQETQYF. The chain uses TRBV4-1 and TRBJ2-5, with D unresolved. CDR1 is MGHRA, CDR2 YSYEKL, per germline. Trimming shortened V by 1 base and J by 1 base, and 7 bases separated the two germline ends. This CDR3 contains 14 residues.

A few counts support this clonotype. The chain combines TRBV24-1 with TRBJ2-3; D is unresolved. CDR3 size: 14 residues. Per the germline V gene, CDR1 is KGHDR and CDR2 is SFDVKD. Trimming stripped 2 bases from V and 2 bases from J, with 7 bases between. This chain's CDR3 is CATSDYPVTDTQYF. The CDR3 DNA reads as TGTGCCACCAGTGATTATCCGGTCACAGATACGCAGTATTTT.

The chain couples TRBV6-2 or TRBV6-3 to TRBJ2-2, with unresolved D. In germline, CDR1 is MNHEY, CDR2 SVGEGT. CDR3 length: 15 residues. The germline V and J ends were trimmed by 6 bases and 5 bases, with 16 bases remaining between them. The CDR3: CASSQQPGATGELFF. The CDR3 nucleotides read TGTGCCAGCAGCCAACAACCAGGTGCAACCGGGGAGCTGTTTTTT.

This clonotype came up many times. The CDR3: CASDTGELFF. In nucleotides, the CDR3 is TGTGCCAGCGACACCGGGGAGCTGTTTTTT. The chain recombines TRBV12-3 or TRBV12-4 with TRBJ2-2; D not certain. Between the trimmed V and J ends, which lost 8 bases and 3 bases, there was a span of 1 base. The CDR3 consists of 10 residues.

The chain links TRBV7-9 to TRBJ2-7, with D perhaps given as TRBD1 or TRBD2 (5 bases each). Germline V gene sequence: CDR1 SEHNR, CDR2 FQNEAQ (reference sequence). The CDR3 contains 15 residues. Trimming shortened V by 2 bases and J by 0 bases, and 11 bases separated the two germline ends. The CDR3 loop reads CASSLTGTYSYEQYF. CDR3 DNA: TGTGCCAGCAGCTTAACCGGGACCTACTCCTACGAGCAGTACTTC.

This clonotype showed up just a few times. This chain uses TRBV5-1 with TRBJ2-1; D might be TRBD1 (6 bases). V was trimmed by 2 bases and J by 7 bases, leaving 10 bases between them. The CDR3 covers 13 residues. Germline V CDR1 and CDR2: SGHRS, YFSETQ. The CDR3 DNA sequence: TGCGCCAGCAGCTTTCTTCAGGGGAATGAGCAGTTCTTC. It codes for CASSFLQGNEQFF.

The chain is built from TRBV4-3 and TRBJ1-1, with D uncertain. The CDR3 totals 16 residues. Per the germline V gene, CDR1 is LGHNA and CDR2 is YSLEER. The V gene lost 1 base and the J gene lost 0 bases, with 12 bases spanning the gap. CDR3 sequence: CASSQGSSQLNTEAFF. DNA of the CDR3: TGCGCCAGCAGCCAAGGCAGTTCGCAATTGAACACTGAAGCTTTCTTT.

In its sample, this clonotype was seen a few times. The V call is TRBV28, the J call TRBJ2-3, with 8 bases aligning to TRBD2. J lost 1 base, V lost 6 bases, and 6 bases had no gene match. Germline V gene lookup returns CDR1 MDHEN and CDR2 SYDVKM. The CDR3 contains 15 residues. The CDR3 spells CASREAGAGTDTQYF. The DNA for the CDR3 is TGTGCCAGCAGAGAAGCGGGAGCCGGCACAGATACGCAGTATTTT. The full variable domain, completed using reference TRBV28 and TRBJ2-3, is DVKVTQSSRYLVKRTGEKVFLECVQDMDHENMFWYRQDPGLGLRLIYFSYDVKMKEKGDIPEGYSVSREKKERFSLILESASTNQTSMYLCASREAGAGTDTQYFGPGTRLTVL.

The chain recombines TRBV7-8 with TRBJ2-4; the D is unclear. Trimming removed 1 base from V and 0 bases from J, with 16 bases in between. Germline V gene lookup returns CDR1 SGHVS and CDR2 FQNEAQ. There are 18 residues in the CDR3. In DNA form, the CDR3 reads TGTGCCAGCAGCTTAGGGAGATTACCACCCTTAGCCAAAAACATTCAGTACTTC. Its translation: CASSLGRLPPLAKNIQYF.

This sequence joins TRBV27 and TRBJ1-1; D uncertain. CDR3 size: 14 residues. Trimming removed 5 bases from V and 0 bases from J, with 10 bases in between. CDR1 and CDR2 (germline): MNHEY, SMNVEV (reference sequence). The CDR3 sequence is CASSRHGMNTEAFF. The CDR3 region has the DNA TGTGCCAGCAGTCGACATGGGATGAACACTGAAGCTTTCTTT.

This clonotype was picked up many times. This sequence joins TRBV5-1 and TRBJ2-5, with 12 bases aligning to TRBD1. With V trimmed by 0 bases and J by 4 bases, 4 bases remained unmatched. Germline CDR1 and CDR2: SGHRS and YFSETQ. CDR3 length: 16 amino acids. CDR3 in amino acids: CASSLAGTGGTETQYF. The CDR3 DNA sequence: TGCGCCAGCAGCTTGGCCGGGACAGGGGGCACAGAGACCCAGTACTTC.

The genes are TRBV19 and TRBJ1-1; D not resolved. The CDR3 is 13 amino acids. With 2 bases removed from V and 3 bases from J, the gap between germline ends came to 7 bases. Per the germline V gene, CDR1 is LNHDA and CDR2 is SQIVND (reference sequence). The CDR3 DNA follows: TGTGCCAGTAGTATAAAGAGGGACACTGAAGCTTTCTTT. This codes for CASSIKRDTEAFF.

This clonotype was counted at least ten times. The CDR3 DNA follows: TGCGCCAGCAGCTTGGCCTACGCGGGACTAGCGGTTGGTGAGACCCAGTACTTC. It specifies CASSLAYAGLAVGETQYF. The chain links TRBV5-1 to TRBJ2-5, with 11 positions matching TRBD2. Germline CDR1 is SGHRS and CDR2 is YFSETQ. The CDR3 consists of 18 residues. Trimming removed 0 bases from V and 5 bases from J; junction bases left unmatched: 12. Full variable domain (outside the CDR3, taken from reference TRBV5-1 and TRBJ2-5): KAGVTQTPRYLIKTRGQQVTLSCSPISGHRSVSWYQQTPGQGLQFLFEYFSETQRNKGNFPGRFSGRQFSNSRSEMNVSTLELGDSALYLCASSLAYAGLAVGETQYFGPGTRLLVL.

This clonotype was counted only a few times. The chain has TRBV4-1 and TRBJ2-2; TRBD2 matches at 10 bases. Germline CDR1 and CDR2: MGHRA and YSYEKL. The CDR3 extends over 17 amino acids. V shed 6 bases, J shed 7 bases, and the junction held 14 bases outside the gene matches. The chain's CDR3 is CASRVWLAGVGRGELFF. Here the CDR3 DNA reads TGCGCCAGCAGGGTATGGCTAGCGGGAGTGGGCCGCGGGGAGCTGTTTTTT.

The sample holds a few counts of this clonotype. This chain links TRBV29-1 with TRBJ2-5; possibly TRBD2 for D (6 bases). Germline CDR1 SQVTM, CDR2 ANQGSEA. CDR3 length: 15 amino acids. V was shortened by 4 bases and J by 5 bases, with 20 bases between the two germline ends. CDR3 protein: CSVVTSRSPGETQYF. CDR3 coding DNA: TGCAGCGTTGTAACTAGCCGGTCCCCGGGGGAGACCCAGTACTTC. Looking up the rest from reference TRBV29-1 and TRBJ2-5 gives the full variable domain: SAVISQKPSRDICQRGTSLTIQCQVDSQVTMMFWYRQQPGQSLTLIATANQGSEATYESGFVIDKFPISRPNLTFSTLTVSNMSPEDSSIYLCSVVTSRSPGETQYFGPGTRLLVL.

This clonotype turned up a few times. J is TRBJ2-3 and V is TRBV28; 7 bases match TRBD1. The CDR3 totals 21 residues. Trimming removed 7 bases from V and 0 bases from J; junction bases left unmatched: 25. Germline V CDR1 and CDR2: MDHEN, SYDVKM. The CDR3 DNA is TGTGCCAGCAAAATACCGGGAAACAGGGGCCGCTACCATGCTAGCACAGATACGCAGTATTTT. Translation: CASKIPGNRGRYHASTDTQYF. The whole variable domain, filled in from reference TRBV28 and TRBJ2-3, reads DVKVTQSSRYLVKRTGEKVFLECVQDMDHENMFWYRQDPGLGLRLIYFSYDVKMKEKGDIPEGYSVSREKKERFSLILESASTNQTSMYLCASKIPGNRGRYHASTDTQYFGPGTRLTVL.

The V and J genes are TRBV29-1 and TRBJ2-7; the D is unclear. CDR3 size: 13 residues. CDR1 and CDR2 (germline): SQVTM, ANQGSEA. V was trimmed by 4 bases and J by 1 base, leaving 11 bases between them. In nucleotides, the CDR3 is TGCAGCGTTGGTCCCATATATTCCTACGAGCAGTACTTC. It specifies CSVGPIYSYEQYF.

V gene TRBV7-2 combines with J gene TRBJ2-1, with 11 bases that match TRBD2. V lost 5 bases and J lost 10; bases outside the gene matches: 10. The CDR3 runs 15 residues. Germline V lookup: CDR1 SGHTA, CDR2 FQGNSA. As DNA, the CDR3 is TGTGCCAGCAGCCTAACTAGCGGGAGAGTTTCCGAGCAGTTCTTC. This gives the protein CASSLTSGRVSEQFF. The complete variable domain, with remaining parts taken from reference TRBV7-2 and TRBJ2-1, reads GAGVSQSPSNKVTEKGKDVELRCDPISGHTALYWYRQSLGQGLEFLIYFQGNSAPDKSGLPSDRFSAERTGGSVSTLTIQRTQQEDSAVYLCASSLTSGRVSEQFFGPGTRLTVL.

This clonotype was seen more than once but under ten times. This rearrangement joins TRBV5-1 to TRBJ2-1; D unclear. Germline CDR1 SGHRS, CDR2 YFSETQ. The V end was cut by 0 bases, the J end by 10 bases, with 14 bases between. This CDR3 contains 14 residues. The CDR3, as DNA: TGCGCCAGCAGCTTGGGCACTTTCGGCAGGGAGCAGTTCTTC. This encodes CASSLGTFGREQFF.